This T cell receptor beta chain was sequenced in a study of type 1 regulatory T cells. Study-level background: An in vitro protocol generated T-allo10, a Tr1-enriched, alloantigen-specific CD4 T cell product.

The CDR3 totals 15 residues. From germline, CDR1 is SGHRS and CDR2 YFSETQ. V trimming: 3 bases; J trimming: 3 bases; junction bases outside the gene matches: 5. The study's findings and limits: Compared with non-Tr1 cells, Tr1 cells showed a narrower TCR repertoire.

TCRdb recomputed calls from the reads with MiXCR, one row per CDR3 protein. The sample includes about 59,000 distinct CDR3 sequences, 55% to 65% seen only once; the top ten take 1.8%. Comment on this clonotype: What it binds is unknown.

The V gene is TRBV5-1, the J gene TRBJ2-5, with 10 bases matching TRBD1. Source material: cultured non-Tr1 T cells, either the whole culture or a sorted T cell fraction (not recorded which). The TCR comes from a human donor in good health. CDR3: CASSSDRGQEETQYF. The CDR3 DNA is TGCGCCAGCAGCTCAGACAGGGGGCAGGAAGAGACCCAGTACTTC.